The sequence of this TCR beta chain was determined in a study of T-cell memory formation after mild COVID-19. TCRdb re-derived calls from the 5' RACE reads in MiXCR, one entry per CDR3 protein. Counted here are a few hundred thousand distinct CDR3 sequences, 20% to 25% occurring once; the ten biggest clones make up around 8.4%. V gave up 6 bases and J gave up 3 bases; unmatched junction bases: 11. The CDR3 has 15 residues. V usage is TRBV12-3 or TRBV12-4 and J usage is TRBJ2-7; 7 nucleotides line up with TRBD2. Sequencing used PBMCs or a T cell subset sorted from them (not recorded which). The sequence was obtained from an adult woman who had mild COVID-19 (a few samples of this study predate the infection). Cell type and time point are not known. This CDR3 reads CASRVASGAGYEQYF. For the CDR3, the DNA is TGTGCCAGCAGGGTAGCTAGCGGAGCCGGCTACGAGCAGTACTTC.